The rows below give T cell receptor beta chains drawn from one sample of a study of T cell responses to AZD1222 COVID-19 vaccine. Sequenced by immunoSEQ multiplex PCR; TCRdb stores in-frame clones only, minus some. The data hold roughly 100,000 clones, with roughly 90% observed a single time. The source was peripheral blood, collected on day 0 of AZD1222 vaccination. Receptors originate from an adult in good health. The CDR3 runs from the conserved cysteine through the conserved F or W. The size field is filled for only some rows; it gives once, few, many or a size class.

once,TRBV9,CASSPRGQGYSYEQYF
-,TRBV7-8,CASSLGGRPNIQYF
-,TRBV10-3,CATVDSYGYTF
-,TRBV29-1,CSETSVSYNEQFF
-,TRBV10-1,CASSDGTSGSYNEQFF
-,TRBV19,CASRRAQVANQPQHF
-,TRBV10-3,CAIIGTGASGANVLTF
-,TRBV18,CASSPGQGAGGELFF
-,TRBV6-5,CASRGQGAYNEQFF
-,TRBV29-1,CSVGKQMSYEQFF
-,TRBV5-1,CASSFGTGGQPQHF
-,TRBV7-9,CASSSYRTQNEQFF
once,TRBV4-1,CASSQGGTGELNTF
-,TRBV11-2,CASSPRVNNSPLHF
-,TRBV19,CASSIPWGSGRSEQFF
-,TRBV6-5,CASSSQETVEQYF
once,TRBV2,CASSPRTSNQPQHF
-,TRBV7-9,CASSLTSGTYEQYF
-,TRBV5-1,CASSPDTNTGELFF
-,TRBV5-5,CASSLGGVRADTQYF
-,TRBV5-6,CASTEGGLARVNEQFF
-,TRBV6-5,CASGGQGGNQPQHF
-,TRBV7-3,CASSEGQYEQYF
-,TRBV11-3,CASSLMAGDTQYF
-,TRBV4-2,CASSQGHGSNTEAFF
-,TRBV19,CASSTADRDETQYF
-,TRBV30,CAWSMSSYNEQFF
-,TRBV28,CASRGRYSNQPQHF
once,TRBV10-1,CASSSVAGGGTDTQYF
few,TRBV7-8,CASSLLGLRGDTQYF
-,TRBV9,CASSSERGQYF
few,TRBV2,CASSEPGQESSYNSPLHF
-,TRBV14,CASSQASRARFEQYF
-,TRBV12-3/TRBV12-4,CASRRENTGELFF
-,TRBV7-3,CASSLTGLAVYNEQFF
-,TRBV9,CASSLGTGAQPQHF
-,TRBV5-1,CASSLELQRNTGELFF
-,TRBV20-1,CSASSGQGRRQPQHF
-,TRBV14,CASSQGAGAYEQYF
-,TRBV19,CATSTWTPYGYTF